Below, 30 T cell receptor beta chains from the same sample are listed, as sequenced in a study of type 1 and type 2 diabetes patients. Amplification started from genomic DNA. The TCR beta CDR3 region was amplified using 30 forward and 13 reverse primers. Each CDR3 protein is one row after TCRdb ran MiXCR on the multiplex PCR reads. Of 280,000 or so distinct CDR3 sequences listed, more than 40% are singletons. Sequencing input: peripheral blood mononuclear cells (PBMCs). The receptors here all came from a young man with type 2 diabetes.

A few counts support this clonotype. The rearrangement joins TRBV20-1 to TRBJ1-6, with 8 positions matching TRBD1. The CDR3 is 13 amino acids. CDR1 DFQATT and CDR2 SNEGSKA come from the germline V gene (reference sequence). V shed 6 bases and J 10 bases; nucleotides not matched to a gene: 8. DNA of the CDR3: TGCAGTGCAGACTCCGGGACAGGCTCACCCCTCCACTTT. Its translation: CSADSGTGSPLHF.

This chain uses TRBV20-1 with TRBJ1-2, with TRBD1 as a possible D gene (5 bases). Between the trimmed V and J ends, which lost 0 bases and 6 bases, there was a span of 8 bases. The CDR3 extends over 12 amino acids. Germline V CDR1 and CDR2: DFQATT, SNEGSKA (reference sequence). CDR3 DNA: TGCAGTGCTAGAGATACGGGGCATGGCTACACCTTC. Its translation: CSARDTGHGYTF.

This chain uses TRBV6-1 with TRBJ2-1; 9 bases are a match to TRBD1. This CDR3 comprises 16 residues. Trimming at V came to 5 bases and at J to 4 bases, leaving 9 bases not matched to a gene. Germline V gives CDR1 MNHNS, CDR2 SASEGT. In DNA form, the CDR3 reads TGTGCCAGCAGTTATCCGGGGACAGGGTTTTACAATGAGCAGTTCTTC. It translates to CASSYPGTGFYNEQFF.

The gene calls are TRBV20-1 and TRBJ2-3; D is possibly TRBD1 (5 bases). The CDR3 is 12 amino acids. Trimming took 5 bases from V and 5 from J, leaving 11 bases between them. Germline V CDR1 and CDR2: DFQATT, SNEGSKA (reference sequence). CDR3 DNA sequence: TGCAGTGCTCCACCCCAGGGAGATACGCAGTATTTT. This encodes CSAPPQGDTQYF.

CDR3 in DNA: TGTGCCAGTAAGTCTCGGACAGGGTCGTTAAATGAGCAGTTCTTC. Its protein is CASKSRTGSLNEQFF. This rearrangement joins TRBV6-5 to TRBJ2-7; 8 bases map to TRBD1. With the DNA end fitting TRBJ2-1 better, the J assignment may be wrong. The germline CDR1 and CDR2 sequences are MNHEY and SVGAGI. The CDR3 covers 15 residues.

The genes are TRBV9 and TRBJ2-1; the D gene is possibly TRBD2 (5 bases). The CDR3 has 16 residues. The V gene's germline CDR1 is SGDLS and CDR2 YYNGEE. V lost 1 base and J 8 bases, leaving 19 bases between the germline ends. The CDR3 nucleotides are TGTGCCAGCAGCGTAAGTGGGGAAGGGCGTAGCGATGAGCAGTTCTTC. It translates to CASSVSGEGRSDEQFF. Variable domain in full (rest from reference TRBV9 and TRBJ2-1): DSGVTQTPKHLITATGQRVTLRCSPRSGDLSVYWYQQSLDQGLQFLIQYYNGEERAKGNILERFSAQQFPDLHSELNLSSLELGDSALYFCASSVSGEGRSDEQFFGPGTRLTVL.

This clonotype was seen a few times. The gene calls are TRBV12-3 or TRBV12-4 and TRBJ1-6; D gene unclear. This CDR3 spans 14 amino acids. V was pared by 3 bases and J by 10 bases, with 13 bases between. CDR3 nucleotide sequence: TGTGCCAGCAGTTTCCAAGTTGCGGGATCACCCCTCCACTTT. Translated: CASSFQVAGSPLHF.

Ten or more counts support this clonotype. The V and J genes are TRBV7-2 and TRBJ2-3, with 7 bases identical to TRBD1. This CDR3 comprises 14 residues. Germline trimming cut 5 bases from V and 0 bases from J; bases unmatched to any gene: 2. The germline V gene has CDR1 SGHTA and CDR2 FQGNSA. CDR3 in amino acids: CASSRQGSTDTQYF. The DNA for the CDR3 is TGTGCCAGCAGCCGACAGGGCAGCACAGATACGCAGTATTTT.

This clonotype was detected only a few times. The rearrangement uses TRBV7-2 and TRBJ1-6; D gene uncertain. CDR3 length: 14 residues. Germline V gene sequence: CDR1 SGHTA, CDR2 FQGNSA. V was pared by 2 bases and J by 9 bases, with 11 bases between. The CDR3 loop reads CASSLRHVSSPLHF. The CDR3 coding sequence is TGTGCCAGCAGCTTACGACACGTTAGTTCACCCCTCCACTTT.

This clonotype was seen a few times. CDR3 bases: TGTGCCAGCAGGGGGTTAGCCGTGGGTCCGGGGACCCAGTACTTC. Its translation is CASRGLAVGPGTQYF. The rearrangement links TRBV7-2 to TRBJ2-5; D gene uncertain. Deletions cut 6 bases from V and 7 bases from J, with 21 bases between. The CDR3 consists of 15 residues. CDR1 is SGHTA, CDR2 FQGNSA, per germline.

V gene TRBV14 combines with J gene TRBJ2-7; D unclear. The germline gives CDR1 SGHDN, CDR2 FVKESK. V lost 4 bases and J 4 bases, leaving 20 bases between the germline ends. The CDR3 is made up of 16 amino acids. CDR3 residues: CASSLTGPRSSYEQYF. The CDR3 region has the DNA TGTGCCAGCAGCCTTACCGGACCTAGGAGCTCTTACGAGCAGTACTTC. Full variable domain (rest looked up from reference TRBV14 and TRBJ2-7): EAGVTQFPSHSVIEKGQTVTLRCDPISGHDNLYWYRRVMGKEIKFLLHFVKESKQDESGMPNNRFLAERTGGTYSTLKVQPAELEDSGVYFCASSLTGPRSSYEQYFGPGTRLTVT.

This clonotype has a handful of counts. The J gene is TRBJ1-1, the V gene TRBV19; 8 bases match TRBD1. In germline, CDR1 is LNHDA, CDR2 SQIVND (reference sequence). Trimming took 5 bases from V and 1 from J; bases not matched to a gene: 3. The CDR3 totals 14 residues. In DNA form, the CDR3 reads TGTGCCAGTAGTGTGGACAGGGCGAACACTGAAGCTTTCTTT. Translating gives CASSVDRANTEAFF.

The chain is built from TRBV12-3 or TRBV12-4 and TRBJ2-3; 11 bases map to TRBD2. With V trimmed by 6 bases and J by 5 bases, 7 bases remained unmatched. There are 15 residues in the CDR3. The CDR3 bases are TGTGCCAGCAGCATTACTAGCGGGAGTGGAGATACGCAGTATTTT. Translation: CASSITSGSGDTQYF.

The chain employs TRBV6-1 and TRBJ2-7; tentatively, D is TRBD1 or TRBD2 (5 bases each). The CDR3 length is 13 residues. CDR1 MNHNS and CDR2 SASEGT come from the germline V gene. Trimming took 8 bases from V and 2 from J, leaving 13 bases between them. CDR3 coding DNA: TGTGCCAGCTCCTGGCAGGGACCCTACGAGCAGTACTTC. This sequence encodes CASSWQGPYEQYF.

This clonotype occurred a few times. The rearrangement links TRBV20-1 to TRBJ1-2, with D unclear. The CDR3 consists of 12 residues. Trimming removed 6 bases at V and 2 bases at J, with 10 bases between. The germline gives CDR1 DFQATT, CDR2 SNEGSKA (reference sequence). The CDR3 DNA reads as TGCAGTGCGTCGTTAGTAAACTATGGCTACACCTTC. Its translation is CSASLVNYGYTF.

In this sample, this clonotype turned up a few times. The rearrangement uses TRBV6-6 and TRBJ2-7, with a possible D match to TRBD2 (5 bases). Germline V gene sequence: CDR1 MNHNY, CDR2 SVGAGI (reference sequence). Trimming removed 5 bases from V and 6 bases from J, with 17 bases in between. The CDR3 has 14 amino acids. The CDR3 spells CASSRIPTRPEQYF. CDR3 sequence (DNA): TGTGCCAGCAGTCGAATCCCAACTAGGCCCGAGCAGTACTTC.

This sequence joins TRBV2 and TRBJ2-3; no reliable D call. This CDR3 comprises 15 residues. Germline V gene data show CDR1 as SNHLY and CDR2 as FYNNEI. Trimming removed 9 bases at V and 0 bases at J, with 16 bases between. CDR3 in DNA: TGTGCCAGAAGGGATACGGCGCCTAGCACAGATACGCAGTATTTT. Residues: CARRDTAPSTDTQYF.

This clonotype was picked up a small number of times. The chain carries TRBV30 and TRBJ1-6; 9 nucleotides agree with TRBD1. The CDR3 totals 14 residues. V was clipped by 4 bases and J by 7 bases; unmatched bases: 5. Germline V lookup: CDR1 GTSNPN, CDR2 SVGIG (reference sequence). The CDR3 nucleotides are TGTGCCTGGACTCCGGGACAGGGAAATTCACCCCTCCACTTT. This gives the protein CAWTPGQGNSPLHF.

This clonotype came up a few times. The genes are TRBV20-1 and TRBJ1-6; D gene unclear. The V gene's germline CDR1 is DFQATT and CDR2 SNEGSKA (reference sequence). This CDR3 comprises 15 residues. V lost 0 bases and J 7 bases, leaving 13 bases between the germline ends. The CDR3 DNA reads TGCAGTGCTAGAGATCCAGACGGCGGGAATTCACCCCTCCACTTT. As protein: CSARDPDGGNSPLHF.

This clonotype was seen a few times. The chain combines TRBV2 with TRBJ2-2; maybe TRBD2 (5 bases). With 5 bases removed from V and 5 bases from J, the gap between germline ends came to 12 bases. This CDR3 is 14 amino acids long. Per the germline V gene, CDR1 is SNHLY and CDR2 is FYNNEI. Here the CDR3 reads CASSFQRLTGELFF. The CDR3 nucleotides read TGTGCCAGCAGTTTCCAGCGGCTTACCGGGGAGCTGTTTTTT.

V and J are TRBV27 and TRBJ2-1, with D possibly being TRBD2 (6 bases). From germline, CDR1 is MNHEY and CDR2 SMNVEV (reference sequence). Deletions cut 3 bases from V and 6 bases from J, with 12 bases between. The CDR3 is made up of 14 amino acids. The CDR3 DNA reads as TGTGCCAGCAGTTTCACCGGGAGTCCCAATGAGCAGTTCTTC. Protein sequence: CASSFTGSPNEQFF.

This clonotype has a count of ten or more. The chain joins TRBV2 to TRBJ2-7; the D is unclear. The V and J ends lost 4 bases and 3 bases respectively, with 10 bases between them. The CDR3 contains 13 residues. Germline V gene data show CDR1 as SNHLY and CDR2 as FYNNEI. This CDR3 reads CASSVRRGYEQYF. The CDR3 DNA follows: TGTGCCAGCAGTGTGAGGAGAGGCTACGAGCAGTACTTC.

As regards this clonotype: One junction end does not reproduce the germline sequence, and a read error may be involved. The chain combines TRBV6-1 with TRBJ2-1; a possible D gene is TRBD2 (6 bases). Germline CDR1 MNHNS, CDR2 SASEGT. CDR3 length: 12 residues. In DNA form, the CDR3 reads TGTGACAGCAGTGAAGCGGGTGGTGAGCAGTTCTTC. Translation: CDSSEAGGEQFF.

In its sample, this clonotype was seen many times. The rearrangement links TRBV10-1 to TRBJ1-1; D unclear. Between the trimmed V and J ends, which lost 6 bases and 0 bases, there was a span of 8 bases. CDR1 is WNHNN, CDR2 SYGVQD, per germline (reference sequence). The CDR3 sequence is 13 residues long. The CDR3 loop is CASSSHLNTEAFF. CDR3 DNA sequence: TGCGCCAGCAGCTCACATCTGAACACTGAAGCTTTCTTT.

As regards this clonotype: Because it lacks the conserved phenylalanine or tryptophan at the end, this CDR3 is likely a read error. J is TRBJ2-7 and V is TRBV7-2; possibly TRBD1 or TRBD2 for D (5 bases each). The CDR3 has 15 residues. Germline V CDR1 and CDR2: SGHTA, FQGNSA. V was trimmed by 4 bases and J by 0 bases, leaving 13 bases between them. The CDR3 spells CASSSSGTNSYEQYS. The CDR3 nucleotides are TGTGCCAGCAGCTCCTCCGGGACCAACTCCTACGAGCAGTACTCC.

This clonotype occurred a few times. The chain carries TRBV20-1 and TRBJ2-3, with 12 nucleotides matching TRBD2. Germline CDR1 DFQATT, CDR2 SNEGSKA (reference sequence). CDR3 size: 15 residues. V was clipped by 4 bases and J by 1 base; unmatched bases: 3. The CDR3 spells CSANGLAGRTDTQYF. CDR3 sequence (DNA): TGCAGTGCTAACGGACTAGCGGGACGCACAGATACGCAGTATTTT.

This clonotype was counted at least ten times. The V call is TRBV14, the J call TRBJ1-1; unclear D gene. CDR1 and CDR2 from the germline V gene are SGHDN and FVKESK. V was cut by 1 base and J by 1 base, with 4 bases left in between. CDR3 length equals 13 residues. The CDR3: CASSQGKNTEAFF. The CDR3 bases are TGTGCCAGCAGCCAAGGAAAGAACACTGAAGCTTTCTTT.

The CDR3 region is CASSLVWYGYTF. As DNA, the CDR3 is TGTGCCAGCAGCTTAGTGTGGTATGGCTACACCTTC. The chain recombines TRBV7-2 with TRBJ1-2; D is uncertain. This CDR3 is 12 amino acids long. V shed 1 base and J shed 5 bases, with 5 bases lying between them. The V gene's germline CDR1 is SGHTA and CDR2 FQGNSA.

This chain connects TRBV29-1 to TRBJ1-1; D not certain. CDR3 length: 13 residues. Per the germline V gene, CDR1 is SQVTM and CDR2 is ANQGSEA. Trimming cost V 0 bases and J 8 bases, with 13 bases left between them. The CDR3 sequence is CSVEDAIGGEAFF. CDR3 DNA sequence: TGCAGCGTTGAAGATGCGATTGGAGGAGAAGCTTTCTTT.

A remark on this clonotype: The junction and the germline gene differ at one end; a read error may be behind it. The rearrangement joins TRBV19 to TRBJ1-1, with TRBD1 matching 7 bases. This CDR3 has 14 amino acids. Per germline, CDR1 LNHDA and CDR2 SQIVND (reference sequence). CDR3 in DNA: TGCGCCAGCAGTGAGACAGGGTCAGCAGCTGAAGCTTTCTTT. Its protein is CASSETGSAAEAFF.